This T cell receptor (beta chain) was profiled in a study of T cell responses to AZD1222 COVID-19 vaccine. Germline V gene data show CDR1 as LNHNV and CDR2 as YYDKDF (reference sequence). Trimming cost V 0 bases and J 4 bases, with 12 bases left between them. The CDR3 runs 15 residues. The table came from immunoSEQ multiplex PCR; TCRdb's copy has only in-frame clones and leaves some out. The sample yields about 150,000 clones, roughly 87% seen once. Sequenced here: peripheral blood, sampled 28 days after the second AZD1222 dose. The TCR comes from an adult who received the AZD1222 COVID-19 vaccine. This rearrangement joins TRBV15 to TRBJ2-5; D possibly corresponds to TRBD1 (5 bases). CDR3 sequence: CATSRDIGEGETQYF. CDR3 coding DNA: TGTGCCACCAGCAGAGATATAGGGGAAGGAGAGACCCAGTACTTC.